This T cell receptor beta chain was profiled in a study of CD8+CD57+ T cells in acquired aplastic anemia. Overall study context: DNA recovered from sorted CD4+ and CD8+ cells had a mean of around 3.2 ug.

The ends were cut back, 1 base at V and 5 bases at J, with 14 bases in the middle. This CDR3 contains 15 residues. CDR1 and CDR2 (germline): SGHVS, FQNEAQ. General study results and limits: The CD8+ Simpson's diversity of patients and controls was not significantly different. It was found that almost 30 CD8+ CDR3 sequences were shared between patients and controls.

At least ten counts were recorded for this clonotype. Its antigen is undetermined. Genomic DNA constituted the template upon which TCR beta VDJ and CDR3 profiling was performed. TCRdb re-analysed the reads in MiXCR, keeping a single row per CDR3 protein. Here the sample spans 150,000 to 200,000 distinct CDR3 sequences, 64% being singletons. This TCR derives from a human donor with severe aplastic anemia or a healthy control (not recorded which). Material: sorted CD4+, CD8+, or CD8+CD57+ T cells (not recorded which) from PBMCs. This chain links TRBV7-8 with TRBJ2-5; possibly TRBD2 for D (6 bases). The CDR3 sequence is CASSLVSLARETQYF. The CDR3 DNA is TGTGCCAGCAGCTTAGTGAGTCTAGCGAGGGAGACCCAGTACTTC.